These 16 T cell receptor beta chains came from one sample sequenced in a study of cytomegalovirus exposure and HLA in healthy donors. A multiplex PCR was run with 60 Vbeta primers and 13 Jbeta primers. Method: immunoSEQ multiplex PCR; TCRdb's copy keeps in-frame clones and lacks some. This specimen shows about 32,000 clones; the ten leading clones hold roughly 5%. Sequencing was performed on PBMCs. The receptors stem from a female donor in good health and CMV-seronegative.

The V gene is TRBV28, the J gene TRBJ1-2, with 10 bases identical to TRBD1. The CDR3 contains 16 residues. V dropped 1 base and J dropped 3; count of bases not matched to a gene: 5. Germline CDR1 and CDR2: MDHEN and SYDVKM. CDR3 residues: CASSLLTGTGDYGYTF. CDR3 coding DNA: TGTGCCAGCAGTTTATTAACCGGGACAGGGGACTATGGCTACACCTTC.

The chain uses TRBV18 and TRBJ2-5; TRBD2 might be the D (5 bases). V dropped 2 bases and J dropped 4 bases, with 5 bases sitting between them. The CDR3 spans 12 residues. Germline CDR1 is KGHSH and CDR2 is LQKENI. The CDR3 DNA is TGTGCCAGCTCACCAGAGGGAGAGACCCAGTACTTC. This codes for CASSPEGETQYF.

V gene TRBV19 combines with J gene TRBJ1-4, with 11 nucleotides matching TRBD1. Germline V gives CDR1 LNHDA, CDR2 SQIVND (reference sequence). This CDR3 comprises 16 residues. The ends lost 6 bases at V and 3 bases at J; junction bases unmatched: 6. The DNA of the CDR3 is TGTGCCAGTAGGCGGACAGGGGGCATTGCTAATGAAAAACTGTTTTTT. Protein sequence: CASRRTGGIANEKLFF. Filled out from reference TRBV19 and TRBJ1-4, the complete variable domain reads DGGITQSPKYLFRKEGQNVTLSCEQNLNHDAMYWYRQDPGQGLRLIYYSQIVNDFQKGDIAEGYSVSREKKESFPLTVTSAQKNPTAFYLCASRRTGGIANEKLFFGSGTQLSVL.

The CDR3 loop reads CAWRRGTAGNTIYF. In DNA, the CDR3 is TGTGCCTGGAGAAGAGGGACAGCAGGAAACACCATATATTTT. The chain joins TRBV30 to TRBJ1-3; the match to TRBD1 covers 7 bases. The V segment lost 3 bases and the J segment 4 bases; nucleotides outside the gene matches: 6. This CDR3 is 14 amino acids long. Germline V lookup: CDR1 GTSNPN, CDR2 SVGIG (reference sequence).

The V gene is TRBV6-1, the J gene TRBJ1-4, with no clear D. The V gene lost 3 bases and the J gene lost 5 bases, with 22 bases spanning the gap. Germline values: CDR1 MNHNS, CDR2 SASEGT. The CDR3 covers 18 residues. In DNA form, the CDR3 reads TGTGCCAGCAGTGACTGTCCAAGTCTCCTAGTCGACAATGAAAAACTGTTTTTT. Protein product: CASSDCPSLLVDNEKLFF.

DNA for the CDR3: TGCAGCGTTGAACAGGGTGGGAATAGGGAAGAGACCCAGTACTTC. Encoded protein: CSVEQGGNREETQYF. This chain connects TRBV29-1 to TRBJ2-5, with D tentatively TRBD1 (5 bases). V was pared by 2 bases and J by 3 bases, with 16 bases between. CDR3 length equals 15 residues. The germline V gene has CDR1 SQVTM and CDR2 ANQGSEA.

J is TRBJ1-1 and V is TRBV2; a possible D gene is TRBD1 (5 bases). Germline assignment: CDR1 SNHLY and CDR2 FYNNEI. The CDR3 length is 14 residues. V was shortened by 7 bases and J by 1 base, with 13 bases between the two germline ends. As DNA, the CDR3 is TGTGCCAGCAACGCCCGAGACAGGAACACTGAAGCTTTCTTT. Protein product: CASNARDRNTEAFF.

V is TRBV5-6 and J is TRBJ1-2, with 9 positions matching TRBD1. V shed 3 bases and J 3 bases; nucleotides not matched to a gene: 6. CDR3 length: 15 residues. In germline, CDR1 is SGHDT, CDR2 YYEEEE. CDR3 nucleotides: TGTGCCAGCAGCTCACCGGGACAGGGAGACTATGGCTACACCTTC. The encoded protein is CASSSPGQGDYGYTF. The full variable domain, in which reference TRBV5-6 and TRBJ1-2 provide the parts outside the CDR3, is DAGVTQSPTHLIKTRGQQVTLRCSPKSGHDTVSWYQQALGQGPQFIFQYYEEEERQRGNFPDRFSGHQFPNYSSELNVNALLLGDSALYLCASSSPGQGDYGYTFGSGTRLTVV.

This chain uses TRBV5-6 with TRBJ1-3; 7 positions agree with TRBD1. V dropped 2 bases and J dropped 3; count of bases not matched to a gene: 14. Germline CDR1 and CDR2: SGHDT and YYEEEE. The CDR3 is 18 residues long. The chain's CDR3 is CASSFRTGSQWGGNTIYF. CDR3 bases: TGTGCCAGCAGCTTCCGGACAGGTTCCCAGTGGGGTGGAAACACCATATATTTT.

This chain uses TRBV7-6 with TRBJ2-5; D is ambiguous. This CDR3 is built from 13 residues. Germline V gene data show CDR1 as SGHVS and CDR2 as FNYEAQ. Trimming shortened V by 2 bases and J by 5 bases, and 9 bases separated the two germline ends. DNA of the CDR3: TGTGCCAGCAGCTTATTCGACTGGGAGACCCAGTACTTC. Translating gives CASSLFDWETQYF.

This chain connects TRBV12-5 to TRBJ2-7, with TRBD1 matching 7 bases. The CDR3 runs to 15 residues. Germline V gene sequence: CDR1 LGHNT, CDR2 FRNRAP. The V gene end was trimmed by 5 bases and the J gene end by 4 bases; junction bases not matched to a gene: 11. The CDR3 is CASGPRDRGFYEQYF. The CDR3 DNA is TGTGCTAGTGGTCCCCGGGACAGAGGCTTTTACGAGCAGTACTTC.

The chain uses TRBV6-5 and TRBJ1-1; 8 bases match TRBD1. This CDR3 spans 16 amino acids. The V segment lost 2 bases and the J segment 3 bases; nucleotides outside the gene matches: 8. The germline CDR1 and CDR2 sequences are MNHEY and SVGAGI. CDR3 nucleotides: TGTGCCAGCAGTTACCGCCGGACAGGGCGAGACACTGAAGCTTTCTTT. Amino acid sequence: CASSYRRTGRDTEAFF.

The gene calls are TRBV6-5 and TRBJ2-7; the D is unclear. V gave up 0 bases and J gave up 1 base, with 7 bases separating them. Germline assignment: CDR1 MNHEY and CDR2 SVGAGI. The length of the CDR3 is 14 residues. CDR3 region: CASSYSPGSYEQYF. In DNA form, the CDR3 reads TGTGCCAGCAGTTACTCACCAGGTTCCTACGAGCAGTACTTC.

This chain links TRBV23-1 with TRBJ2-5; 7 positions agree with TRBD1. TRBV23-1 is noted as an ORF with a role that remains uncertain. The ends lost 7 bases at V and 5 bases at J; junction bases unmatched: 7. The CDR3 covers 13 residues. The CDR3 coding sequence is TGCGCCAGCACCGAAGGGGGCGGCGAGACCCAGTACTTC. Protein: CASTEGGGETQYF.

The CDR3 region is CASRVDRAYGYTF. Written as DNA, the CDR3 is TGTGCCAGCAGGGTTGACAGGGCCTATGGCTACACCTTC. The chain couples TRBV6-1 to TRBJ1-2, with 7 bases identical to TRBD1. Trimming took 6 bases from V and 4 from J; bases not matched to a gene: 5. This CDR3 spans 13 amino acids. Looked up from germline, CDR1 is MNHNS and CDR2 is SASEGT.

CDR3: CASSYERLAGGSKYTQYF. The CDR3 region has the DNA TGTGCCAGCAGCTATGAACGATTAGCGGGGGGAAGCAAATATACGCAGTATTTT. J is TRBJ2-3 and V is TRBV7-9; TRBD2 agrees at 10 bases. The V gene's germline CDR1 is SEHNR and CDR2 FQNEAQ (reference sequence). V shed 4 bases and J 7 bases; nucleotides not matched to a gene: 17. This CDR3 has 18 residues. Based on the CDR3 plus reference TRBV7-9 and TRBJ2-3, the full variable domain is DTGVSQNPRHKITKRGQNVTFRCDPISEHNRLYWYRQTLGQGPEFLTYFQNEAQLEKSRLLSDRFSAERPKGSFSTLEIQRTEQGDSAMYLCASSYERLAGGSKYTQYFGPGTRLTVL.